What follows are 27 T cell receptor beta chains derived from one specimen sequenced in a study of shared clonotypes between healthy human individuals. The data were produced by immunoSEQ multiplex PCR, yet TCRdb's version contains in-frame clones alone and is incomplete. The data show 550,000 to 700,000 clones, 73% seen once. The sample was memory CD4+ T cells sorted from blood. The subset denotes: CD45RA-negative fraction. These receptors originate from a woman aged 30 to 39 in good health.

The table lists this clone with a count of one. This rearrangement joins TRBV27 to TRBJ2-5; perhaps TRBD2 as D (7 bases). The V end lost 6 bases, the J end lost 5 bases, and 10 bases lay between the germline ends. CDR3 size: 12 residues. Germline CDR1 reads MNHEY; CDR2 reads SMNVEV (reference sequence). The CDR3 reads CASRGGGETQYF. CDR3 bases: TGTGCCAGCAGAGGGGGAGGGGAGACCCAGTACTTC.

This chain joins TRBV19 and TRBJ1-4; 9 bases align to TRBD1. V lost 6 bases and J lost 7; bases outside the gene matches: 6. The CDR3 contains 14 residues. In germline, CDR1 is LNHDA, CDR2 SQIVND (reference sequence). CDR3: CASSAGQGREKLFF. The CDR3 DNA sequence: TGTGCCAGTAGCGCGGGACAGGGCCGTGAAAAACTGTTTTTT.

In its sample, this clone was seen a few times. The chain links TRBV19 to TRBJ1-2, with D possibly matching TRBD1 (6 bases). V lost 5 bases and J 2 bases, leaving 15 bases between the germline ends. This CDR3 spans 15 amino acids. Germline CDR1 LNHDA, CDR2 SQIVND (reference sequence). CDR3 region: CASSALGGGNYGYTF. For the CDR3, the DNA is TGTGCCAGTAGTGCACTCGGAGGGGGGAACTATGGCTACACCTTC.

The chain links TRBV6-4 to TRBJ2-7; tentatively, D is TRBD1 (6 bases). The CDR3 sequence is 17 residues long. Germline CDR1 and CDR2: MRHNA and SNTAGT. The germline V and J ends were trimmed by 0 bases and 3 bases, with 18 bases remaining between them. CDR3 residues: CASSDSSPRQDVYEQYF. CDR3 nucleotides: TGTGCCAGCAGTGACTCTAGCCCCAGACAGGACGTCTACGAGCAGTACTTC.

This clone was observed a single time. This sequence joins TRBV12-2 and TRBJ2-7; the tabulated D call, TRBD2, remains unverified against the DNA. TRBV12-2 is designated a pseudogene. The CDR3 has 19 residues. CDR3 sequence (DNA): TGTGCAAGTCGCGACGGGACTAGCGGGAGGGCCAACGTAACCTACGAGCAGTACTTC. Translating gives CASRDGTSGRANVTYEQYF.

The CDR3, as DNA: TGTGCCAGCAGTTTACCGACAGGGGCCCCCTACGAGCAGTACTTC. As protein: CASSLPTGAPYEQYF. This chain connects TRBV28 to TRBJ2-7; the match to TRBD1 covers 8 bases. J lost 2 bases, V lost 2 bases, and 5 bases had no gene match. The CDR3 consists of 15 residues. Germline V gene data show CDR1 as MDHEN and CDR2 as SYDVKM.

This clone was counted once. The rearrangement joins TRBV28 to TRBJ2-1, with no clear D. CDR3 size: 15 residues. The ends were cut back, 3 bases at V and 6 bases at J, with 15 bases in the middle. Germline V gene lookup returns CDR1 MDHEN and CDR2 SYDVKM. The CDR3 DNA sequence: TGTGCCAGCAGTTTTTACGGATTTCAGCCCAATGAGCAGTTCTTC. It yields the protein CASSFYGFQPNEQFF. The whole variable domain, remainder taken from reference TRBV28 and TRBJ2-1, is DVKVTQSSRYLVKRTGEKVFLECVQDMDHENMFWYRQDPGLGLRLIYFSYDVKMKEKGDIPEGYSVSREKKERFSLILESASTNQTSMYLCASSFYGFQPNEQFFGPGTRLTVL.

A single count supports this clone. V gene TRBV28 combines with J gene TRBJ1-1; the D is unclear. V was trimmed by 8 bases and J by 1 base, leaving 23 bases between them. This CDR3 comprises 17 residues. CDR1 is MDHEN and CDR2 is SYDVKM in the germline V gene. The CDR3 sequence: CASYINSGKMANTEAFF. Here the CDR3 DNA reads TGTGCCAGCTACATAAACAGCGGAAAGATGGCGAACACTGAAGCTTTCTTT.

Here the CDR3 DNA reads TGTGCCACGACGCCGGACTATACGTACAATGAGCAGTTCTTC. Amino acid sequence: CATTPDYTYNEQFF. This chain links TRBV7-9 with TRBJ2-1; maybe TRBD2 (6 bases). Germline CDR1 and CDR2: SEHNR and FQNEAQ (reference sequence). CDR3 length equals 14 residues. The V end was cut by 10 bases, the J end by 4 bases, with 17 bases between.

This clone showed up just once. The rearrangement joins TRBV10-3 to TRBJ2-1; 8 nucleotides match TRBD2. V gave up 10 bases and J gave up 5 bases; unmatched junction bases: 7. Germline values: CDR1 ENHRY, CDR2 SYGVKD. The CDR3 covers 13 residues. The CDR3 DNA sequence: TGTGCCACCTCTAGCGGGTTAGACAATGAGCAGTTCTTC. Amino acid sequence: CATSSGLDNEQFF.

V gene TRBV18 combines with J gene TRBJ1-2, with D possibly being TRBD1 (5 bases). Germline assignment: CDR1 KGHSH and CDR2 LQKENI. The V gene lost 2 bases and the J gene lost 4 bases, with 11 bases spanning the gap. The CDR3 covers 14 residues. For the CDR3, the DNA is TGTGCCAGCTCACCATACCGGGACCCCTATGGCTACACCTTC. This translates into CASSPYRDPYGYTF.

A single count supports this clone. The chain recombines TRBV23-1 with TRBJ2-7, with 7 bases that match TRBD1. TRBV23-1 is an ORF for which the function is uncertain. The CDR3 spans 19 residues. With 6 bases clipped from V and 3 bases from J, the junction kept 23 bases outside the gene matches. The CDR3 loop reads CASSQGPILQQGPLYEQYF. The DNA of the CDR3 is TGCGCCAGCAGCCAAGGCCCGATCCTCCAACAGGGGCCACTCTACGAGCAGTACTTC.

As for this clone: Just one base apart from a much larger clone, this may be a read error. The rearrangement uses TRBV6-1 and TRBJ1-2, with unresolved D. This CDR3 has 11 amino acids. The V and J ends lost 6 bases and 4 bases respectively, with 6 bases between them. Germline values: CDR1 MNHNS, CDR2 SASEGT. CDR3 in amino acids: CASSLGYGYTF. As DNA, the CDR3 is TGTGCCAGCAGCTTAGGCTATGGCTACACCTTC.

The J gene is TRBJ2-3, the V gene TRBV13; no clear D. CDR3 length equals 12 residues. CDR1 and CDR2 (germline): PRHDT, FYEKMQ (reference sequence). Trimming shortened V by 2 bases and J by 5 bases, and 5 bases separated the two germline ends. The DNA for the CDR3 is TGTGCCAGCAGCTTACTAAGAGATACGCAGTATTTT. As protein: CASSLLRDTQYF.

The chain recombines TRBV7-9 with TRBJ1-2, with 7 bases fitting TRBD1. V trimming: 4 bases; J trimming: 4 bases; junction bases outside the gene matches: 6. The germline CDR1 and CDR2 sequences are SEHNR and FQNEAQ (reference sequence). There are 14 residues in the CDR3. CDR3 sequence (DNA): TGTGCCAGCAGCTCAAAGACAGGGATCTATGGCTACACCTTC. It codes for CASSSKTGIYGYTF. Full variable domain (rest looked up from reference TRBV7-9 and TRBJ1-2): DTGVSQNPRHKITKRGQNVTFRCDPISEHNRLYWYRQTLGQGPEFLTYFQNEAQLEKSRLLSDRFSAERPKGSFSTLEIQRTEQGDSAMYLCASSSKTGIYGYTFGSGTRLTVV.

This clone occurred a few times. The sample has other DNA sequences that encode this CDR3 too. Here the CDR3 DNA reads TGTGCCAGCAGCCCCTGGCTAGCGGGTAATGAGCAGTTCTTC. The encoded protein is CASSPWLAGNEQFF. The chain carries TRBV7-2 and TRBJ2-1, with 8 bases matching TRBD2. The V and J ends lost 5 bases and 7 bases, in that order; junction bases with no gene match: 7. The germline V gene has CDR1 SGHTA and CDR2 FQGNSA. This CDR3 is built from 14 residues.

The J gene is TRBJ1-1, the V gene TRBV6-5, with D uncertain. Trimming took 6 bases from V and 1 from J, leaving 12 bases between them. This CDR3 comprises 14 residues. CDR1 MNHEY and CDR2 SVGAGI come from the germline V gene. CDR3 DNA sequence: TGTGCCAGCAGAAAGGGCCGGGGGAACACTGAAGCTTTCTTT. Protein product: CASRKGRGNTEAFF.

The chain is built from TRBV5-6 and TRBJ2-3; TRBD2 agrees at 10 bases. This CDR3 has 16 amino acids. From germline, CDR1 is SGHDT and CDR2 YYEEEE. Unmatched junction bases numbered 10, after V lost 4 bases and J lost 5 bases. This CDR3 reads CASSDRLAGRLDTQYF. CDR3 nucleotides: TGTGCCAGCAGCGATCGACTAGCGGGCCGTCTAGATACGCAGTATTTT.

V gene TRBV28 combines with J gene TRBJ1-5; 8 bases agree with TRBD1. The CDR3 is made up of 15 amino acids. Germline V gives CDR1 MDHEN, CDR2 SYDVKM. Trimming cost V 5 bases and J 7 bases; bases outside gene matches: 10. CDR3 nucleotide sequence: TGTGCCAGCAGTCTCTCAGGACAGGGACGGCAGCCCCAGCATTTT. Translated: CASSLSGQGRQPQHF.

This CDR3 reads CASRTLSTGEYEQYF. As DNA, the CDR3 is TGTGCCAGCAGAACACTATCGACAGGGGAATACGAGCAGTACTTC. This chain uses TRBV6-5 with TRBJ2-7, with 8 bases matching TRBD1. CDR1 and CDR2 (germline): MNHEY, SVGAGI. With 6 bases clipped from V and 4 bases from J, the junction kept 11 bases outside the gene matches. The CDR3 has 15 amino acids.

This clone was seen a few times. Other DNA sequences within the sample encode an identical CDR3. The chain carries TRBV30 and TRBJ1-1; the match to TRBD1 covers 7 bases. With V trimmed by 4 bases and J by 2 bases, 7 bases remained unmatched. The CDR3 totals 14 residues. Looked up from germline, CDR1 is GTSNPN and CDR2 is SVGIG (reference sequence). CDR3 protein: CAWTRDRVNTEAFF. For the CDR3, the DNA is TGTGCCTGGACCAGGGACAGAGTCAACACTGAAGCTTTCTTT.

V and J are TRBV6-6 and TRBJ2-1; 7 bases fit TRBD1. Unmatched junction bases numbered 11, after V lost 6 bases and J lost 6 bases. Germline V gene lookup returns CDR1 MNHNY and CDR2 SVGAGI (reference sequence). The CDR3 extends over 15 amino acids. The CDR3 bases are TGTGCCAGCAGCTCTGACAGGGTGAGGGGCAATGAGCAGTTCTTC. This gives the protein CASSSDRVRGNEQFF.

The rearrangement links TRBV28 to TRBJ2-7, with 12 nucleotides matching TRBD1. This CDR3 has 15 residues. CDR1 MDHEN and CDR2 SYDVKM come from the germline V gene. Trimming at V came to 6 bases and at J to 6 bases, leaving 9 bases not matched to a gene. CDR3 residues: CASRRAGTGGPEQYF. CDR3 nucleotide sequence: TGTGCCAGCAGGCGAGCCGGGACAGGGGGCCCCGAGCAGTACTTC.

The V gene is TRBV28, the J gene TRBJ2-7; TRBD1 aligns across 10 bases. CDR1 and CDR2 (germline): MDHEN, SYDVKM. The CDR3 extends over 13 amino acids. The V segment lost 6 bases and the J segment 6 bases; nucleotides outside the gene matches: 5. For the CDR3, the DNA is TGTGCCAGCAGAACGGGACAGGGGAGCGAGCAGTACTTC. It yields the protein CASRTGQGSEQYF.

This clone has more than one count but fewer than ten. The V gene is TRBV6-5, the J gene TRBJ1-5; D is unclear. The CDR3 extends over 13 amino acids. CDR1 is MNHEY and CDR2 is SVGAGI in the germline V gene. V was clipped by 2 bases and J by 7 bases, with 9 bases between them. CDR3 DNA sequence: TGTGCCAGCAGTTACGGTCTCGGCCAGCCCCAGCATTTT. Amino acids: CASSYGLGQPQHF.

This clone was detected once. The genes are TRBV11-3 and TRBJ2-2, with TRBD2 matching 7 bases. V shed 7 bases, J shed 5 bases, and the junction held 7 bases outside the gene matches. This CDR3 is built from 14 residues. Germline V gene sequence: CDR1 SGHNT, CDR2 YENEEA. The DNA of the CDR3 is TGTGCCAGCACCCAGCGGGGAGAGACCGGGGAGCTGTTTTTT. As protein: CASTQRGETGELFF.

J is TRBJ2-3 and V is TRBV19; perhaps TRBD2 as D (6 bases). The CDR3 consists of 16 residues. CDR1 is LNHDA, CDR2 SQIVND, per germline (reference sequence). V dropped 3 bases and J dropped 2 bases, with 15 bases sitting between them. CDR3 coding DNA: TGTGCCAGTAGTATCCCGAATGAGCGGGCCACAGATACGCAGTATTTT. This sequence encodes CASSIPNERATDTQYF.